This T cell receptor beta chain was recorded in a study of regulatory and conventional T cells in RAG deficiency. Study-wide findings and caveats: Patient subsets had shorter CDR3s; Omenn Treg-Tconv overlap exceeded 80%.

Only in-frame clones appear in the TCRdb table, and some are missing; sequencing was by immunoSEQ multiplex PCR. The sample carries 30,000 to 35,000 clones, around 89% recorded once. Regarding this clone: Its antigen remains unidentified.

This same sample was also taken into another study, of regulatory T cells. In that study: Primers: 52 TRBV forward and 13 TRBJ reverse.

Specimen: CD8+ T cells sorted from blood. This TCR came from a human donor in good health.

CDR3 region: CASSFMATGNQPQHF. In DNA form, the CDR3 reads TGTGCCAGCAGTTTTATGGCGACTGGCAATCAGCCCCAGCATTTT. V usage is TRBV27 and J usage is TRBJ1-5; D remains ambiguous. This CDR3 is 15 amino acids long. The V end was cut by 3 bases, the J end by 2 bases, with 11 bases between. Looked up from germline, CDR1 is MNHEY and CDR2 is SMNVEV (reference sequence).